Presented here are 21 T cell receptor beta chains from one specimen sequenced in a study of CD8 T cells in ankylosing spondylitis (TCRdb year 2017). Library preparation employed 5' RACE. The data were produced on an Illumina HiSeq 2500. The public reads were reprocessed in TCRdb via fastp at Q25 and MiXCR, keeping in-frame beta chains. CDR3 protein duplicates are merged, each entry listing the most common genes and DNA. This sample has over 30,000 distinct CDR3 sequences in its table, and 13% of those were observed once. Together, the top ten hold 25% to 35% of the sample. Source material: synovial fluid, either unsorted or a sorted T cell fraction (not recorded which). These receptors came from a male donor with ankylosing spondylitis.

The CDR3 region has the DNA TGTGCCAGCAGTTTAGTCCCCGGGACGTGGTCCTACAATGAGCAGTTCTTC. Translating gives CASSLVPGTWSYNEQFF. The gene calls are TRBV12-3 or TRBV12-4 and TRBJ2-1; either TRBD1 or TRBD2 may supply D (5 bases each). Trimming stripped 1 base from V and 1 base from J, with 14 bases between. The CDR3 is 17 residues long.

The rearrangement joins TRBV23-1 to TRBJ1-6; D is unresolved. TRBV23-1 is classed as an ORF, of uncertain function. The V gene lost 2 bases and the J gene lost 6 bases, with 11 bases spanning the gap. This CDR3 has 15 amino acids. The CDR3 loop reads CASSQGGWPNSPLHF. The CDR3 DNA sequence: TGCGCCAGCAGTCAAGGTGGCTGGCCTAATTCACCCCTCCACTTT.

This clonotype was counted many times. CDR3 DNA: TGTGCCAGCAGCCCCCCAGGGAGAGACTACGAGCAGTACTTC. Protein product: CASSPPGRDYEQYF. V and J are TRBV7-9 and TRBJ2-7; D tentatively fits TRBD1 or TRBD2 (5 bases each). Germline V lookup: CDR1 SEHNR, CDR2 FQNEAQ (reference sequence). The CDR3 spans 14 residues. V lost 5 bases and J 3 bases, leaving 14 bases between the germline ends.

This clonotype was observed a few times. V gene TRBV6-5 combines with J gene TRBJ2-2, with D perhaps TRBD1 (6 bases). The CDR3 runs 16 residues. Looked up from germline, CDR1 is MNHEY and CDR2 is SVGAGI. V was pared by 0 bases and J by 9 bases, with 17 bases between. CDR3 loop: CASSYSSINRVRELFF. CDR3 DNA sequence: TGTGCCAGCAGTTACTCGTCAATTAACAGGGTCAGGGAGCTGTTTTTT.

J is TRBJ2-2 and V is TRBV7-9, with D perhaps matching TRBD1 or TRBD2 (5 bases each). The germline gives CDR1 SEHNR, CDR2 FQNEAQ (reference sequence). The CDR3 runs to 15 residues. The V end was cut by 0 bases, the J end by 4 bases, with 9 bases between. CDR3 sequence: CASSLASGTTGELFF. The CDR3 DNA sequence: TGTGCCAGCAGCTTAGCATCAGGGACCACCGGGGAGCTGTTTTTT.

This clonotype has a handful of counts. The rearrangement joins TRBV5-1 to TRBJ1-5; D ambiguous. The CDR3 runs 16 residues. V lost 8 bases and J lost 2, with 20 bases in between. Germline V gives CDR1 SGHRS, CDR2 YFSETQ. The CDR3 region is CARPGPFVKGNQPQHF. CDR3 sequence (DNA): TGCGCCAGGCCCGGGCCCTTCGTTAAAGGCAATCAGCCCCAGCATTTT. Full variable domain (remainder filled in from reference TRBV5-1 and TRBJ1-5): KAGVTQTPRYLIKTRGQQVTLSCSPISGHRSVSWYQQTPGQGLQFLFEYFSETQRNKGNFPGRFSGRQFSNSRSEMNVSTLELGDSALYLCARPGPFVKGNQPQHFGDGTRLSIL.

Comment on this clonotype: The junction departs from the called germline gene at one end, perhaps through a read error. The CDR3 DNA sequence: TGTGCCAGCAGCTTAGTCTCGAATCATCAGCTTCTCTTT. This encodes CASSLVSNHQLLF. The V call is TRBV7-2, the J call TRBJ1-1; D not resolved. Germline V gives CDR1 SGHTA, CDR2 FQGNSA. The CDR3 is 13 amino acids.

This chain links TRBV20-1 with TRBJ1-6; D unclear. V was pared by 0 bases and J by 8 bases, with 17 bases between. The CDR3 length is 16 residues. Germline values: CDR1 DFQATT, CDR2 SNEGSKA (reference sequence). CDR3 sequence reads: CSARDSFSGGHSPLHF. CDR3 nucleotides: TGCAGTGCTAGAGATTCGTTCAGCGGAGGACATTCACCCCTCCACTTT.

This clonotype was observed many times. The chain joins TRBV12-3 or TRBV12-4 to TRBJ1-1, with D hard to call. V gave up 8 bases and J gave up 1 base, with 11 bases separating them. This CDR3 comprises 13 residues. This chain's CDR3 is CASGPLRNTEAFF. For the CDR3, the DNA is TGTGCCAGCGGCCCTCTTAGGAACACTGAAGCTTTCTTT.

This clonotype was seen repeatedly, ten times or more. V usage is TRBV6-4 and J usage is TRBJ1-5; D uncertain. The CDR3 loop spans 15 amino acids. CDR1 MRHNA and CDR2 SNTAGT come from the germline V gene. The germline V and J ends were trimmed by 3 bases and 0 bases, with 9 bases remaining between them. The CDR3 DNA is TGTGCCAGCAGTGAGGAACATCATAGCAATCAGCCCCAGCATTTT. Protein product: CASSEEHHSNQPQHF.

Points on this clonotype: This clone may be a read error of a much larger clone one base away. V and J are TRBV19 and TRBJ2-1; weak D call: TRBD1 (6 bases). The length of the CDR3 is 12 residues. Trimming removed 11 bases at V and 10 bases at J, with 18 bases between. Germline CDR1 reads LNHDA; CDR2 reads SQIVND (reference sequence). In DNA, the CDR3 is TGTGCCTGTACCACCTTGGGGGCCGAGCAGTTCTTC. Translation: CACTTLGAEQFF.

V and J are TRBV20-1 and TRBJ2-5; possibly TRBD1 for D (5 bases). This CDR3 contains 14 residues. Germline V gene lookup returns CDR1 DFQATT and CDR2 SNEGSKA (reference sequence). Deletions cut 2 bases from V and 5 bases from J, with 15 bases between. The CDR3 loop is CSARYDSTQETQYF. In nucleotides, the CDR3 is TGCAGTGCTAGATACGACAGCACCCAGGAGACCCAGTACTTC.

There are many counts of this clonotype. The chain recombines TRBV5-5 with TRBJ2-1; the D is unclear. V was clipped by 4 bases and J by 9 bases, with 14 bases between them. In germline, CDR1 is SGHKS, CDR2 YYEKEE (reference sequence). This CDR3 is built from 13 residues. In DNA, the CDR3 is TGTGCCAGCAGCCCCCCGGCCGGGCTTGAGCAGTTCTTC. Protein sequence: CASSPPAGLEQFF.

This chain joins TRBV13 and TRBJ2-1, with D perhaps matching TRBD1 (5 bases). Trimming left V 2 bases short and J 4 bases short, with 12 bases between. Looked up from germline, CDR1 is PRHDT and CDR2 is FYEKMQ (reference sequence). The CDR3 has 15 amino acids. CDR3 in DNA: TGTGCCAGCAGCTTATTTACAGGAAATTACAATGAGCAGTTCTTC. Protein product: CASSLFTGNYNEQFF.

Only a few counts were recorded for this clonotype. The rearrangement uses TRBV10-2 and TRBJ2-7; D may match TRBD1 or TRBD2 (5 bases each). The CDR3 covers 14 residues. The V gene's germline CDR1 is WSHSY and CDR2 SAAADI. V lost 3 bases and J 5 bases, leaving 14 bases between the germline ends. For the CDR3, the DNA is TGCGCCAGCAGTGACTTACGGGGCCACCACGAGCAGTACTTC. Translated: CASSDLRGHHEQYF.

The genes are TRBV28 and TRBJ2-2; 10 nucleotides agree with TRBD1. Per the germline V gene, CDR1 is MDHEN and CDR2 is SYDVKM. This CDR3 is built from 19 residues. V lost 6 bases, J lost 6 bases, and 19 bases stayed unmatched. CDR3 nucleotides: TGTGCCAGCAGGAAGTTCACCGGGACAGGGGTCTTTTTTCCCGGGGAGCTGTTTTTT. This encodes CASRKFTGTGVFFPGELFF.

As regards this clonotype: One end of the junction varies from germline; a read error may be responsible. The chain couples TRBV9 to TRBJ1-1; D gene uncertain. Looked up from germline, CDR1 is SGDLS and CDR2 is YYNGEE. This CDR3 region has 13 residues. The CDR3 bases are TGTGCCATCAGCGTAGTTGAGAACACTGAAGCTTTCTTT. Amino acid sequence: CAISVVENTEAFF. The variable domain in full, completed from reference TRBV9 and TRBJ1-1, reads DSGVTQTPKHLITATGQRVTLRCSPRSGDLSVYWYQQSLDQGLQFLIQYYNGEERAKGNILERFSAQQFPDLHSELNLSSLELGDSALYFCAISVVENTEAFFGQGTRLTVV.

This clonotype was observed many times. V gene TRBV6-4 combines with J gene TRBJ1-1, with a possible D match to TRBD1 (5 bases). Trimming shortened V by 5 bases and J by 4 bases, and 11 bases separated the two germline ends. Germline V gene data show CDR1 as MRHNA and CDR2 as SNTAGT. The CDR3 has 13 amino acids. The DNA of the CDR3 is TGTGCCAGCAGTTCCTGGGACGGCACTGAAGCTTTCTTT. Translated, it gives CASSSWDGTEAFF.

V gene TRBV10-3 combines with J gene TRBJ2-1, with a tentative D call TRBD1 (5 bases). This CDR3 region has 14 residues. Germline CDR1 reads ENHRY; CDR2 reads SYGVKD. Trimming stripped 6 bases from V and 2 bases from J, with 11 bases between. CDR3 loop: CAIRGRDPYNEQFF. CDR3 bases: TGTGCCATCAGGGGCAGGGATCCCTACAATGAGCAGTTCTTC.

About this clonotype itself: One end of the junction does not line up with germline, which may come from a read error. This chain connects TRBV3-1 to TRBJ2-6; a weak D match, TRBD1 (5 bases). This CDR3 region has 19 residues. The germline CDR1 and CDR2 sequences are LGHDT and YNNKEL (reference sequence). The CDR3 sequence is CATSQHVPGALGGANVLTF. In DNA, the CDR3 is TGTGCCACCAGCCAACATGTCCCTGGGGCTCTGGGTGGGGCCAACGTCCTGACTTTC. Variable domain in full (rest from reference TRBV3-1 and TRBJ2-6): DTAVSQTPKYLVTQMGNDKSIKCEQNLGHDTMYWYKQDSKKFLKIMFSYNNKELIINETVPNRFSPKSPDKAHLNLHINSLELGDSAVYFCATSQHVPGALGGANVLTFGAGSRLTVL.

The CDR3 DNA reads as TGTGCCAGCAGTGACCCCGGGACGCCCGACTACGAGCAGTACTTC. It translates to CASSDPGTPDYEQYF. This chain links TRBV25-1 with TRBJ2-7; the D gene could be TRBD1 or TRBD2 (5 bases each). V was cut by 3 bases and J by 3 bases, with 15 bases left in between. The CDR3 is 15 amino acids. The V gene's germline CDR1 is MGHDK and CDR2 SYGVNS.